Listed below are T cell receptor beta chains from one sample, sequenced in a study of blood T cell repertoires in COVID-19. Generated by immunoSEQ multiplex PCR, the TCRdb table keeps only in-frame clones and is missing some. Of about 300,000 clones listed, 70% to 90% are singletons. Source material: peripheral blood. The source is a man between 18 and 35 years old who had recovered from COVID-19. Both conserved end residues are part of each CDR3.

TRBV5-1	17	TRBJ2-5	CASSLGPRGRSGETQYF
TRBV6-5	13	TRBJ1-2	CASSYETGYGYTF
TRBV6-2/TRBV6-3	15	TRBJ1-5	CASSYPTGGDQPQHF
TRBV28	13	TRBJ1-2	CASSSDRNYGYTF
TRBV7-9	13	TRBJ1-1	CASSLMDSTEAFF
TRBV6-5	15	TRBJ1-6	CASSYGSSYNSPLHF
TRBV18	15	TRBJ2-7	CASSPAGQGSFEQYF
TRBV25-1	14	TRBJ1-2	CASSEYIGGSGYTF
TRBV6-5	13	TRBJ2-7	CASSADRNYEQYF
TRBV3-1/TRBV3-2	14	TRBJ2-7	CASSQWEGDYEQYF
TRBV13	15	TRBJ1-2	CASSLAHDRVDGYTF
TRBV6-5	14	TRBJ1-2	CASRILTLDYGYTF
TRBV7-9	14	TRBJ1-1	CASRPPGGNTEAFF
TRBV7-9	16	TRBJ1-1	CASSPPARGTIKGAFF
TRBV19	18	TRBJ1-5	CASRSATGRKDSNQPQHF
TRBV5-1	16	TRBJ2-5	CASSPKGQRYQETQYF
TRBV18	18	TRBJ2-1	CASSPQPGLAGGLNEQFF
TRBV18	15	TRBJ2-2	CASSPSRPPGGELFF
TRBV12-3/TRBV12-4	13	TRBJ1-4	CASSLRTSEKLFF
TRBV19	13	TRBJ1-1	CASLDRWATEAFF
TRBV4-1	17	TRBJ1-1	CASSQRLAGDLNTEAFF
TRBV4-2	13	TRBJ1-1	CASRIGRDAEAFF
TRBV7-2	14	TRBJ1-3	CASSLGTAGNTIYF
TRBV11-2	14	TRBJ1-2	CASSLGRRNYGYTF
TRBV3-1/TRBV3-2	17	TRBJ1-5	CASNYRQVRNSNQPQHF
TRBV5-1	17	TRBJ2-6	CASSQGHSGSGANVLTF
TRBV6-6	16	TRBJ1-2	CASSYSTSALNYGYTF
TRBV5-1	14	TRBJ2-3	CPSSTTTGGDTQYF
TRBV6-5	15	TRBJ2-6	CASSYRDSGANVLTF
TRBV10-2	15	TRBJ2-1	CASRQAGSSYNEQFF
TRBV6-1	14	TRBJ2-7	CASSEGAGSYEQYF
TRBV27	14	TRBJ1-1	CASSLFAGNTEAFF
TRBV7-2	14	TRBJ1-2	CASSVQTGNYGYTF
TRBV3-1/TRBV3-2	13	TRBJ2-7	CASSHPGESRMDF
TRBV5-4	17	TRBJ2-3	CASSLGTGFSGQDTQYF
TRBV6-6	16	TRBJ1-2	CASSFGQGRFNYGYTF
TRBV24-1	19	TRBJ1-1	CATSDFQSRGRVMNTEAFF
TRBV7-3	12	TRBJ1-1	CASSSKQGEAFF
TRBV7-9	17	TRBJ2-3	CASSLGLTETSTDTQYF
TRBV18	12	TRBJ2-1	CASSREDPTQFF
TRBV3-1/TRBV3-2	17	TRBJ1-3	CASSPRTGGFSGNTIYF
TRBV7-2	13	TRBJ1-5	CASSTQQGQPQHF
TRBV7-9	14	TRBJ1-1	CASSLPGVYPEAFF
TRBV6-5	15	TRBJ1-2	CASSYRTDANYGYTF
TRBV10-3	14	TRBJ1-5	CAISEISGNQPQHF
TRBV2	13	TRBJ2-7	CASSLSLSYEQYF
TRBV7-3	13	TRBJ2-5	CASSLMGEETQYF
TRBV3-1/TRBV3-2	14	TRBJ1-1	CASSPSGKNTEAFF
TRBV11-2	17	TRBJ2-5	CASSLGPQRGAQETQYF
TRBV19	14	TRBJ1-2	CASSIEPSRQSYTF
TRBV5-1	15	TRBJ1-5	CASSLGAGSNQPQHF
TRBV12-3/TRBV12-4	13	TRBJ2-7	CASRTGNSYEQYF
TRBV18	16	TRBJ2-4	CASSPRPGVVGNIQYF
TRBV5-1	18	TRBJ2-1	CASSFMGSGGVSYNEQFF
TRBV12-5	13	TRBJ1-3	CASGPLSGNTIYF
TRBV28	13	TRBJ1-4	CASSLEVNEKLFF
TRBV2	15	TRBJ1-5	CASSDSRMGNQPQHF